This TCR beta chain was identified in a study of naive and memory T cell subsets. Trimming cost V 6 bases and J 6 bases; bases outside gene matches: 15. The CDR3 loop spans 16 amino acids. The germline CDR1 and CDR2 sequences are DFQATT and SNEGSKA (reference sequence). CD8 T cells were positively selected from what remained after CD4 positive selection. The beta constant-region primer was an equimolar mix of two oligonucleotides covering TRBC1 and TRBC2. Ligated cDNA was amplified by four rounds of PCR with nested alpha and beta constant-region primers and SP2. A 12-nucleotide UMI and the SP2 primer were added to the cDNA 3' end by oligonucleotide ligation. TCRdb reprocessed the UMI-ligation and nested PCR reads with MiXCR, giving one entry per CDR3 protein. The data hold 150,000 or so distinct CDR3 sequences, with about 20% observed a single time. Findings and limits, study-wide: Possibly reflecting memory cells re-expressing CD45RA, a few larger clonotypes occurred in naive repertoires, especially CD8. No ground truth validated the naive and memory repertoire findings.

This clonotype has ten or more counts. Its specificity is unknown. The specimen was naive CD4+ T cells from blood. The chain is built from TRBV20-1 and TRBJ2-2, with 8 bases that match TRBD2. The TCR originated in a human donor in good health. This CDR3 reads CSAIPIAGNRAGELFF. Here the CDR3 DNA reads TGCAGTGCCATTCCAATAGCGGGAAATAGGGCCGGGGAGCTGTTTTTT.